This TCR beta chain was recovered during a study of T cell repertoires in ileal Crohn's disease (dated by TCRdb to about 2019). At the level of the whole study: The median duration of disease was roughly eight years, and at the time of surgery around 32% of patients were active smokers. About half of the patients received postoperative therapy: 11 received thiopurines and roughly 17 received anti-TNF agents. The study was conducted in parallel with a multicentre cohort that was designed to identify predictors of early endoscopic recurrence following ileocolonic resection. A Rutgeerts score higher than i0 was the definition used for endoscopic postoperative recurrence. Every patient underwent surgery because of a complication, which was stricturing disease in approximately 60% and penetrating disease in around 39%. TCR repertoire analysis was performed in about 61 Crohn's disease patients drawn from a prospective multicentre cohort. A total of about 170 mucosal samples from around 60 patients were sequenced, collected from several sites on the surgical specimen and at postoperative endoscopy.

Eligible patients were adults with ileal or ileocolonic Crohn's disease who had an indication for ileocolonic resection. Before DNA extraction, whole ileal mucosal biopsies were kept frozen at -80 degrees C. Genomic DNA was extracted from frozen whole biopsies with a TRizol-based method and quantified on a NanoDrop 2000 spectrophotometer. Around 500 nanograms of biopsy DNA per sample were submitted for commercial TCRB immunosequencing. Adaptive Biotechnology amplified CDR3 regions from genomic DNA with a two-step multiplex PCR that controlled for amplification bias. Primers for every V and J gene segment were used in the first PCR, and barcodes and Illumina adapters were added in the second PCR. CDR3 libraries were sequenced on an Illumina instrument. The authors' pipeline ran thus. The analysis drew on both the pipelines supplied by the vendor and custom analysis of the raw data in R/Bioconductor running R version 3.3.0. Clonality, ranging from 0 to 1, was calculated as the inverse of the normalised Shannon entropy of all productive clones. The repertoire share taken up by the top 100 clones defined high-frequency clones, and only clones that passed a 95% confidence test were kept. Overlap between samples was measured with the Morisita-Horn index, while repertoire diversity was measured with the Simpson index. TCRdb took this table from immuneACCESS and kept in-frame rearrangements with V and J called. Such tables lack part of the clones; where checked against another copy, unresolved V genes explain under half of the gap, and the rest is unexplained. Clone size and V and J calls were adopted from that table, with D and trimming inferred from the DNA. The sample table holds about 4,000 clones, of which roughly 82% were seen once. The ten biggest clones cover roughly a fifth of the sample.

Paper-wide results and their limitations: Compared with CD4 T cells, sorted CD8 T cells held more high-frequency clones, which suggests that the mucosal expansions were mostly CD8. Mucosal CD4 and CD8 T cells were sorted and sequenced only in a subgroup of patients, the size of which was not stated. Compared with non-smokers, patients who were active smokers at surgery showed a significantly higher proportion of clonal expansions (roughly 24% vs 19%, p=0.02). Endoscopic recurrence was linked to a higher percentage of high-frequency clones at surgery, and recurrence occurred in every patient whose clonality exceeded 26.8% (18/57).

This clone was counted once. Its specific antigen is unknown. No quality values exist for individual bases; no much larger clone is one base distant. Specimen: ileal tissue. The sequence derives from an adult with Crohn's disease.

This receptor carries the CDR3 CASSYSWTGNTEAFF. In nucleotide form, the sequence is TGTGCCAGCAGTTACTCATGGACAGGAAACACTGAAGCTTTCTTT. The chain is encoded by TRBV6-5 joined to TRBJ1-1; 7 central nucleotides agree with TRBD1. V is pruned by 0 bases and J by 2 bases, leaving 3 bases of the junction without a gene match. CDR1 and CDR2, per the germline V gene, are MNHEY and SVGAGI. Measured from the cysteine to the phenylalanine, the CDR3 is 15 residues long. Only the CDR3 DNA is retained, 45 bases long and in frame from the first base.